This TCR beta chain originates from a study of blood T cell repertoires in COVID-19. The germline V and J ends were trimmed by 5 bases and 0 bases, with 13 bases remaining between them. The V gene's germline CDR1 is LNHDA and CDR2 SQIVND (reference sequence). This CDR3 has 15 residues. Profiling relied on immunoSEQ multiplex PCR, and the TCRdb table lists in-frame clones only, not all of them. The sample lists about 160,000 clones; roughly 90% were seen once. Cohort 3 recovery required two negative PCRs, clearance, or symptom resolution. The V and J genes are TRBV19 and TRBJ1-1, with D tentatively TRBD1 (5 bases). The sequence derives from a woman between 45 and 65 years old who had recovered from COVID-19. The sample was PBMCs or T cells enriched from blood (not recorded which). CDR3 sequence: CASSVAGQMNTEAFF. The CDR3 DNA reads TGTGCCAGTAGTGTAGCTGGACAAATGAACACTGAAGCTTTCTTT.